This TCR beta chain was recorded in a study of multiple sclerosis patients with progressive multifocal leukoencephalopathy. CDR1 and CDR2 from the germline V gene are LNHNV and YYDKDF (reference sequence). The ends lost 1 base at V and 5 bases at J; junction bases unmatched: 9. The CDR3 has 16 residues. The survey-level immunoSEQ assay was used. The table came from immunoSEQ multiplex PCR; TCRdb's copy has only in-frame clones and leaves some out. The repertoire consists of 30,000 or so clones, with roughly 87% occurring once and the leading ten covering 3% to 3.5%. Time point noted: time of PML onset. T3 blood samples were collected at the time of PML onset.

The V and J genes are TRBV15 and TRBJ2-7; 9 bases fit TRBD1. The clonotype was recovered from a human donor with progressive multifocal leukoencephalopathy. The sample in question was PBMCs, obtained from a patient treated with natalizumab. CDR3 sequence: CATSRGWDRDADEQYF. The CDR3 nucleotides are TGTGCCACCAGCAGAGGTTGGGACAGGGACGCCGACGAGCAGTACTTC.